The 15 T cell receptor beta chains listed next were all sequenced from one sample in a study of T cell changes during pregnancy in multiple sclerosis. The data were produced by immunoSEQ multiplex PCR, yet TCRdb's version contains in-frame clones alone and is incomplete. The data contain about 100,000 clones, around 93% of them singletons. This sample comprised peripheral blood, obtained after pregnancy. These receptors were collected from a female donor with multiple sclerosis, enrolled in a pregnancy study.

The CDR3 is CASRRDSLAEQYF. The CDR3 DNA follows: TGTGCCAGCCGCCGGGACTCTTTAGCCGAGCAGTACTTC. This chain joins TRBV6-1 and TRBJ2-7, with TRBD2 as a possible D gene (6 bases). This CDR3 is 13 amino acids long. Trimming removed 8 bases at V and 6 bases at J, with 17 bases between. Germline loops: CDR1 MNHNS, CDR2 SASEGT.

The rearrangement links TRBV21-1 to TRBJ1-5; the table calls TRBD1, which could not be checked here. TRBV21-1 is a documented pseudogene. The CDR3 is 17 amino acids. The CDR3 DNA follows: TGTGCCAGCAGCAAGGCAGGCGACAGGGTGGGCAATCAGCCCCAGCATTTT. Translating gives CASSKAGDRVGNQPQHF.

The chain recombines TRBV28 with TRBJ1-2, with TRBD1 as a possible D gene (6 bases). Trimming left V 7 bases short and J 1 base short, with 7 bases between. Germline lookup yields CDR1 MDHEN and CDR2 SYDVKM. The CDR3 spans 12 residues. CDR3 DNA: TGTGCCAGCAAGGGGGTTAACTATGGCTACACCTTC. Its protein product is CASKGVNYGYTF.

This CDR3 is CASSQAWPAFSRGNGSYEQYF. The CDR3 nucleotides are TGCGCCAGCAGCCAAGCTTGGCCAGCATTTTCCAGGGGTAACGGTTCCTACGAGCAGTACTTC. J is TRBJ2-7 and V is TRBV4-3; D might be TRBD1 (6 bases). Trimming left V 1 base short and J 1 base short, with 29 bases between. This CDR3 spans 21 amino acids. Germline lookup yields CDR1 LGHNA and CDR2 YSLEER.

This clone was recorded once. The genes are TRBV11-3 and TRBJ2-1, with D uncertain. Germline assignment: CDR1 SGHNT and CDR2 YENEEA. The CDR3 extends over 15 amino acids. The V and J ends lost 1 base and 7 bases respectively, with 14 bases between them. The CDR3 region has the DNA TGTGCCAGCAGCTTAGGGGCAGTCCTAAGGAATGAGCAGTTCTTC. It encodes CASSLGAVLRNEQFF.

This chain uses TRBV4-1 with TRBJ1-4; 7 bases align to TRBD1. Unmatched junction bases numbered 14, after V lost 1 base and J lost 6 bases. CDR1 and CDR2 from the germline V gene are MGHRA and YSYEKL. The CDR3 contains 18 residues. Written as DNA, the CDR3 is TGCGCCAGCAGCCAAGCTACAGGGGTAATGTGGGTTGATGAAAAACTGTTTTTT. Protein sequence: CASSQATGVMWVDEKLFF.

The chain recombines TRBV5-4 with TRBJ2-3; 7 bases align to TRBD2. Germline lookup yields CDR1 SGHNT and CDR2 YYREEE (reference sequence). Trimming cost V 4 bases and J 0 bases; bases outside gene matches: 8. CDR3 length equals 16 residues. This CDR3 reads CASSAGLLISTDTQYF. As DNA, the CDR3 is TGTGCCAGCAGCGCGGGACTACTGATTAGCACAGATACGCAGTATTTT.

The CDR3 region is CASSVNIGDSPLHF. CDR3 coding DNA: TGTGCCAGCAGTGTTAACATCGGGGATTCACCCCTCCACTTT. The V gene is TRBV6-4, the J gene TRBJ1-6; D is unresolved. CDR3 length equals 14 residues. V lost 4 bases to trimming and J lost 8 bases, with 12 bases between them. The V gene's germline CDR1 is MRHNA and CDR2 SNTAGT.

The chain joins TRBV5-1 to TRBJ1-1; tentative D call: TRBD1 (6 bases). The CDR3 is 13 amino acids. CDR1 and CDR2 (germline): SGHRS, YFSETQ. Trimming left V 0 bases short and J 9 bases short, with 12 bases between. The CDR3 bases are TGCGCCAGCAGCTTGGCGCCAGGGGACCAAGCTTTCTTT. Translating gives CASSLAPGDQAFF.

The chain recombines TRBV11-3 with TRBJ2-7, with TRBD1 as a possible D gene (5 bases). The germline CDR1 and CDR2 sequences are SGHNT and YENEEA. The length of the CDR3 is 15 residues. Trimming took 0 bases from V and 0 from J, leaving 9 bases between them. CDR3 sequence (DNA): TGTGCCAGCAGCTTAGAGGGGCCGTTCTCCTACGAGCAGTACTTC. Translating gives CASSLEGPFSYEQYF.

CDR3 protein: CASSGKPGQTSKAFF. The CDR3 DNA reads as TGTGCCAGCAGTGGGAAGCCGGGACAGACAAGTAAAGCTTTCTTT. The genes are TRBV6-1 and TRBJ1-1; TRBD1 aligns across 7 bases. J lost 9 bases, V lost 4 bases, and 14 bases had no gene match. The CDR3 runs to 15 residues. CDR1 and CDR2 (germline): MNHNS, SASEGT.

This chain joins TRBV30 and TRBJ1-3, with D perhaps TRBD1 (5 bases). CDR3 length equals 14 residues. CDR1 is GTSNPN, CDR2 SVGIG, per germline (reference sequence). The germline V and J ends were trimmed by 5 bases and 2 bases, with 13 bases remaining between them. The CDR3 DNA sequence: TGTGCCTGGGCAACAGGAGATCCTGGAAACACCATATATTTT. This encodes CAWATGDPGNTIYF.

The CDR3 is CASRLAGYEQYF. The CDR3 bases are TGTGCCAGCAGACTAGCGGGCTACGAGCAGTACTTC. The gene calls are TRBV28 and TRBJ2-7, with 9 nucleotides matching TRBD2. V gave up 6 bases and J gave up 3 bases; unmatched junction bases: 0. Germline values: CDR1 MDHEN, CDR2 SYDVKM. CDR3 size: 12 residues.

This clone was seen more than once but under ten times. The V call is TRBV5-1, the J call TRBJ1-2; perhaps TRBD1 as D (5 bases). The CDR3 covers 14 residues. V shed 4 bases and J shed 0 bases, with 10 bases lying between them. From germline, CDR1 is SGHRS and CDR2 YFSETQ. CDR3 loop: CASSPTVSNYGYTF. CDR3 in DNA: TGCGCCAGCAGCCCGACAGTCTCTAACTATGGCTACACCTTC.

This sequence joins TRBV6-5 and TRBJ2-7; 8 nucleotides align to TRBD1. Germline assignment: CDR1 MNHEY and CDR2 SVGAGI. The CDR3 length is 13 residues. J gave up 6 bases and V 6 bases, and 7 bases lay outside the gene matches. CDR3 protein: CASRLGQVGEQYF. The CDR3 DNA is TGTGCCAGCAGGTTGGGACAGGTCGGCGAGCAGTACTTC.